These 16 T cell receptor beta chains were all obtained from the same sample, sequenced in a study of T cell responses to AZD1222 COVID-19 vaccine. Sequencing was performed with immunoSEQ multiplex PCR; in TCRdb, only in-frame clones are kept and a portion is missing. This sample carries about 130,000 clones, around 87% of them seen once, and the ten largest clones take 1.3% to 1.5%. The material was peripheral blood, obtained on day 0 of AZD1222 vaccination. These receptors all come from an adult in good health.

The gene calls are TRBV13 and TRBJ2-3; D may be TRBD1 (5 bases). The CDR3 is 14 amino acids. CDR1 and CDR2 (germline): PRHDT, FYEKMQ (reference sequence). V lost 5 bases and J 0 bases, leaving 9 bases between the germline ends. CDR3 nucleotide sequence: TGTGCCAGCAGCATCAGGGATAGCACAGATACGCAGTATTTT. Translation: CASSIRDSTDTQYF.

The rearrangement joins TRBV28 to TRBJ2-7; 7 bases are a match to TRBD1. Germline CDR1 reads MDHEN; CDR2 reads SYDVKM. Unmatched junction bases numbered 12, after V lost 10 bases and J lost 0 bases. The CDR3 contains 15 residues. The CDR3 region has the DNA TGTGCCACCTATGAACAGGGGAAAGGCTCCTACGAGCAGTACTTC. Translated, it gives CATYEQGKGSYEQYF.

The chain joins TRBV2 to TRBJ2-6; D remains unclear. This CDR3 spans 15 amino acids. From germline, CDR1 is SNHLY and CDR2 FYNNEI. V was shortened by 4 bases and J by 2 bases, with 9 bases between the two germline ends. CDR3 amino acids: CASSALTTGANVLTF. In nucleotides, the CDR3 is TGTGCCAGCAGTGCCCTAACTACTGGGGCCAACGTCCTGACTTTC.

The J gene is TRBJ2-1, the V gene TRBV19; 10 bases are shared with TRBD2. The V gene end was trimmed by 3 bases and the J gene end by 2 bases; junction bases not matched to a gene: 13. The CDR3 loop spans 19 amino acids. Germline CDR1 is LNHDA and CDR2 is SQIVND (reference sequence). CDR3 protein: CASSMRAWRAGGAYNEQFF. DNA of the CDR3: TGTGCCAGTAGTATGAGGGCATGGAGAGCGGGGGGGGCCTACAATGAGCAGTTCTTC.

CDR3 loop: CASSPGGNRGRHEQYF. The CDR3 nucleotides read TGTGCCAGCAGTCCTGGGGGGAACAGGGGGCGCCACGAGCAGTACTTC. V is TRBV28 and J is TRBJ2-7, with 9 bases lining up with TRBD1. The CDR3 has 16 residues. With V trimmed by 5 bases and J by 5 bases, 13 bases remained unmatched. The V gene's germline CDR1 is MDHEN and CDR2 SYDVKM.

The rearrangement joins TRBV28 to TRBJ2-7; 10 bases fit TRBD2. V dropped 9 bases and J dropped 2; count of bases not matched to a gene: 10. Looked up from germline, CDR1 is MDHEN and CDR2 is SYDVKM. This CDR3 has 15 residues. Written as DNA, the CDR3 is TGTGCCAGTCAGATAGCGGGGGGCCTTACCTACGAGCAGTACTTC. Translated: CASQIAGGLTYEQYF.

The chain recombines TRBV12-3 or TRBV12-4 with TRBJ2-1, with D tentatively TRBD1 (6 bases). The CDR3 sequence is 11 residues long. The germline V and J ends were trimmed by 6 bases and 10 bases, with 10 bases remaining between them. The CDR3 sequence is CASREQGEQFF. Written as DNA, the CDR3 is TGTGCCAGCAGGGAACAGGGAGAGCAGTTCTTC.

V usage is TRBV7-6 and J usage is TRBJ1-2; a possible D gene is TRBD1 (5 bases). Per the germline V gene, CDR1 is SGHVS and CDR2 is FNYEAQ. V was shortened by 5 bases and J by 7 bases, with 17 bases between the two germline ends. The CDR3 covers 14 residues. The DNA of the CDR3 is TGTGCCAGCAGCCCCCCGGACAAATCGGGTGGCTACACCTTC. Translation gives CASSPPDKSGGYTF.

The chain is built from TRBV7-9 and TRBJ1-3; no reliable D call. Germline assignment: CDR1 SEHNR and CDR2 FQNEAQ (reference sequence). The germline V and J ends were trimmed by 3 bases and 10 bases, with 10 bases remaining between them. This CDR3 comprises 12 residues. The CDR3 bases are TGTGCCAGCAGCTTGGGAGAGCTGACCATATATTTT. Encoded protein: CASSLGELTIYF.

The rearrangement joins TRBV10-2 to TRBJ1-5; D remains unclear. Germline V gives CDR1 WSHSY, CDR2 SAAADI. The V and J ends lost 0 bases and 10 bases respectively, with 4 bases between them. The CDR3 totals 11 residues. CDR3 residues: CASSESGPQHF. As DNA, the CDR3 is TGCGCCAGCAGTGAGTCGGGCCCCCAGCATTTT.

This clone was detected only once. The chain links TRBV2 to TRBJ2-3; D might be TRBD1 or TRBD2, each matching 6 bases. V was cut by 8 bases and J by 0 bases, with 21 bases left in between. The CDR3 runs to 17 residues. Germline loops: CDR1 SNHLY, CDR2 FYNNEI. As DNA, the CDR3 is TGTGCCAGCGCACGGAAACCGGGGGCCCTTAGCACAGATACGCAGTATTTT. Amino acids: CASARKPGALSTDTQYF.

This clone was counted once. V is TRBV28 and J is TRBJ1-1, with a possible D match to TRBD1 (6 bases). V was cut by 4 bases and J by 0 bases, with 21 bases left in between. The CDR3 is made up of 18 amino acids. The germline V gene encodes CDR1 MDHEN and CDR2 SYDVKM. In DNA, the CDR3 is TGTGCCAGCAGTTGGGGCCGAGACAGGCCTACTATGAACACTGAAGCTTTCTTT. Protein: CASSWGRDRPTMNTEAFF.

The rearrangement links TRBV28 to TRBJ1-1; D remains unclear. CDR3 length: 12 residues. V was clipped by 6 bases and J by 3 bases, with 8 bases between them. Germline CDR1 and CDR2: MDHEN and SYDVKM. As DNA, the CDR3 is TGTGCCAGCAGCCCCCGGGACACTGAAGCTTTCTTT. Its translation is CASSPRDTEAFF.

CDR3 residues: CAWNRQSGTEAFF. CDR3 coding DNA: TGTGCCTGGAATCGACAGTCTGGCACTGAAGCTTTCTTT. The chain has TRBV30 and TRBJ1-1; a weak D match, TRBD1 (5 bases). Trimming left V 4 bases short and J 4 bases short, with 13 bases between. The CDR3 spans 13 residues. The germline CDR1 and CDR2 sequences are GTSNPN and SVGIG (reference sequence).

This chain connects TRBV9 to TRBJ2-5, with TRBD1 identical over 9 bases. Trimming at V came to 5 bases and at J to 3 bases, leaving 2 bases not matched to a gene. CDR1 is SGDLS, CDR2 YYNGEE, per germline. The CDR3 contains 13 residues. In nucleotides, the CDR3 is TGTGCCAGCAGGGGGGACAGGGAAGAGACCCAGTACTTC. It specifies CASRGDREETQYF.

This clone was recorded once. The chain carries TRBV29-1 and TRBJ2-2, with TRBD2 identical over 8 bases. The length of the CDR3 is 15 residues. With V trimmed by 4 bases and J by 7 bases, 11 bases remained unmatched. Germline CDR1 SQVTM, CDR2 ANQGSEA. The CDR3 nucleotides are TGCAGCGTTGCGGTAGCGGGGTCCTTCCACGGGGAGCTGTTTTTT. Amino acid sequence: CSVAVAGSFHGELFF.